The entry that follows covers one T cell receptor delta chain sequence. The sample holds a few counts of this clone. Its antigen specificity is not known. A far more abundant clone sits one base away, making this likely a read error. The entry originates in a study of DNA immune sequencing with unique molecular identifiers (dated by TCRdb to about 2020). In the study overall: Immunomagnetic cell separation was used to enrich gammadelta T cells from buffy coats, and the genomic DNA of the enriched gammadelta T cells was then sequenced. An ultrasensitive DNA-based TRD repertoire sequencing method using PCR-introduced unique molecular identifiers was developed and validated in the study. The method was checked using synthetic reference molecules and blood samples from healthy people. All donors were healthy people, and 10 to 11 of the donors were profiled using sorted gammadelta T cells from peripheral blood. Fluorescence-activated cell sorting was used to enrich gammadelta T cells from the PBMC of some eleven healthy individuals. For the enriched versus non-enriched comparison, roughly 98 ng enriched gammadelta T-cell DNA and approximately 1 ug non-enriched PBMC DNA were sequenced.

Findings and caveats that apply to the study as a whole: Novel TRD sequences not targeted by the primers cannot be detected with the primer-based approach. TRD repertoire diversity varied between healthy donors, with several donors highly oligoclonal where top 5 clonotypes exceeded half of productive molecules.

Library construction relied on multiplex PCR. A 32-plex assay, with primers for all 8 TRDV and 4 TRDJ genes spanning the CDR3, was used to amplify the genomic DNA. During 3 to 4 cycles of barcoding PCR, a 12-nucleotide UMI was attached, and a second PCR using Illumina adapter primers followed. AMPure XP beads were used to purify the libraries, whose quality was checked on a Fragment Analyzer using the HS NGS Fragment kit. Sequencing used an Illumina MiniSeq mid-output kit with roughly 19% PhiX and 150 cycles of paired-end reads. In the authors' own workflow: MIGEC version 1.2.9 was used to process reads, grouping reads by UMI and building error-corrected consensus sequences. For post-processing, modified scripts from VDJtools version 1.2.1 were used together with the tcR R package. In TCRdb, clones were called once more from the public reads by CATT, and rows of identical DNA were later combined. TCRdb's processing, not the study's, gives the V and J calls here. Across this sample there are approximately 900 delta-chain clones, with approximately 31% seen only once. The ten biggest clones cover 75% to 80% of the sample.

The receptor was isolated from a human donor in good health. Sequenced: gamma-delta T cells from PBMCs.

The nucleotide sequence is TGTGCTCTTGGGCATAGAGAGTGCCTTCTTCTGCTAGCTACTGGGGGATACAAATTCTCCACCGATAAACTCATCTTT. It specifies CALGHRECLLLLATGGYKFSTDKLIF. The chain joins TRDV1 to TRDJ1, with 12 bases matching TRDD3. CDR1 and CDR2 are drawn from the germline V gene: TSWWSYY, QGS. Inclusive of the bounding cysteine and phenylalanine, the CDR3 is 26 residues long. Just the 78-base CDR3 DNA is kept, in frame starting at base 1. V and J are trimmed by 5 bases and 1 base, and the gene matches miss 35 bases of the junction.